This T cell receptor (beta chain) is drawn from a study of control samples from healthy donors and cancer patients (dated by TCRdb to 2018 to 2020). According to the germline V gene (reference sequence), CDR1 reads SEHNR and CDR2 reads FQNEAQ. Reading from cysteine to phenylalanine, the CDR3 counts 12 amino acids. Only the CDR3 region is kept as DNA, spanning 36 bases read in frame from base 1. V drops 7 bases and J drops 0 bases, leaving 4 bases in between. The library was made by the immunoSEQ multiplex PCR assay. TCRdb carries this immuneACCESS record with in-frame sequences only. Its versions omit some clonotypes, under half of them owing to an unresolved V gene in the studies checked, with the rest unexplained. The sample table lists over 100,000 clones, roughly 89% of them with a count of one. Of the sample, approximately 16% is held by the ten largest clones. In regard to this clone: Its antigen remains unidentified. The record has no base qualities; no much larger clone is one base away.

This TCR was sampled from a woman between 45 and 65 years old in good health. What was sequenced was blood. This chain joins TRBV7-9 to TRBJ1-5; there is no confident call for the D gene. This receptor carries the CDR3 CASTDSNQPQHF. The DNA sequence follows: TGTGCCAGCACGGATAGCAATCAGCCCCAGCATTTT.